This T cell receptor (beta chain) was sequenced during a study of blood T cells in healthy people across ages. It was with a sample-barcoded 5' primer and a J-beta primer mix that a second PCR of roughly 6 to 11 cycles was run. The yield of each sample was at least 3 million CDR3-containing paired-end reads. In TCRdb, the 5' RACE reads were re-called with MiXCR into one record per CDR3 protein. The sample holds 1.5 million to 2 million distinct CDR3 sequences, about 50% seen once. The donors, healthy Caucasians from Russia, were aged roughly 6 to 90. The receptor was isolated from a woman in her thirties or forties in good health. Sequencing was done on a sample of blood.

The CDR3: CASSQTPLLPQHF. The CDR3, as DNA: TGCGCCAGCAGCCAGACACCCCTTTTGCCCCAGCATTTT. The chain uses TRBV4-3 and TRBJ1-5; D is unresolved. Trimming pared 3 bases from V and 9 bases from J, leaving 12 bases between. The germline CDR1 and CDR2 sequences are LGHNA and YSLEER. CDR3 length: 13 residues.